This passage covers 31 T cell receptor beta chains from one sample sequenced in a study of blood T cell repertoires in COVID-19. The method was immunoSEQ multiplex PCR; TCRdb's version includes in-frame clones alone and lacks a portion of them. Among about 200,000 clones listed, 80% to 90% were seen once. Sequenced input: PBMCs or T cells enriched from blood (not recorded which). The receptors here all came from a woman between 50 and 59 years old who had been exposed to COVID-19.

The chain combines TRBV3-1 (or the pseudogene TRBV3-2) with TRBJ1-2, with a weak D call TRBD1 (5 bases). V was clipped by 1 base and J by 3 bases, with 9 bases between them. The CDR3 is 14 amino acids. Germline V lookup: CDR1 LGHDT, CDR2 YNNKEL (reference sequence). The CDR3 spells CASSQGGRHYGYTF. The CDR3 DNA reads as TGTGCCAGCAGCCAAGGGGGGAGGCACTATGGCTACACCTTC.

The J gene is TRBJ1-2, the V gene TRBV7-8; D is possibly TRBD1 (5 bases). Germline V gene lookup returns CDR1 SGHVS and CDR2 FQNEAQ. There are 14 residues in the CDR3. The V and J ends lost 0 bases and 7 bases respectively, with 12 bases between them. CDR3 nucleotide sequence: TGTGCCAGCAGCTTAGCTGGGGGGAAGGGTGGCTACACCTTC. This codes for CASSLAGGKGGYTF.

This clone has a single count. The rearrangement links TRBV3-1 (or the pseudogene TRBV3-2) to TRBJ1-2, with 9 bases identical to TRBD1. The V and J ends lost 5 bases and 4 bases, in that order; junction bases with no gene match: 8. This CDR3 is built from 15 residues. CDR1 and CDR2 (germline): LGHDT, YNNKEL (reference sequence). DNA of the CDR3: TGTGCCAGCAGCATTCGGACAGGGGATTTCTATGGCTACACCTTC. It yields the protein CASSIRTGDFYGYTF.

J is TRBJ1-6 and V is TRBV12-5, with 8 bases that match TRBD1. J gave up 2 bases and V 3 bases, and 9 bases lay outside the gene matches. The CDR3 contains 18 residues. Germline CDR1 and CDR2: LGHNT and FRNRAP. The CDR3 DNA sequence: TGTGCTAGTGGTTTAGCGACCGACAGGGGTGCCTATAATTCACCCCTCCACTTT. Translated, it gives CASGLATDRGAYNSPLHF.

Notes on this clone: This sample also contains other DNA sequences that code for the same CDR3. The V call is TRBV27, the J call TRBJ1-1; D unresolved. The V and J ends lost 2 bases and 3 bases respectively, with 7 bases between them. The CDR3 runs 13 residues. CDR1 and CDR2 from the germline V gene are MNHEY and SMNVEV (reference sequence). The CDR3 DNA is TGTGCCAGCAGTTTAAGGGAGGACACTGAAGCTTTCTTT. It specifies CASSLREDTEAFF.

A single count supports this clone. The CDR3 loop is CASSIYSGGGVQPQHF. Here the CDR3 DNA reads TGTGCCAGTAGTATATATAGTGGGGGGGGCGTTCAGCCCCAGCATTTT. J is TRBJ1-5 and V is TRBV19; possible D gene TRBD1, 6 bases. V lost 2 bases, J lost 6 bases, and 17 bases lay in between. The CDR3 runs to 16 residues. The germline gives CDR1 LNHDA, CDR2 SQIVND (reference sequence).

The chain has TRBV11-3 and TRBJ2-5, with 12 bases fitting TRBD1. The V segment lost 1 base and the J segment 5 bases; nucleotides outside the gene matches: 5. CDR3 length: 16 amino acids. Per germline, CDR1 SGHNT and CDR2 YENEEA. The CDR3 coding sequence is TGTGCCAGCAGCTTAGGGGGACAGGGGGCGAGTGAGACCCAGTACTTC. Its translation: CASSLGGQGASETQYF.

This chain joins TRBV10-3 and TRBJ1-1; D possibly corresponds to TRBD1 (6 bases). CDR1 and CDR2 (germline): ENHRY, SYGVKD. This CDR3 spans 13 amino acids. V was trimmed by 10 bases and J by 5 bases, leaving 17 bases between them. CDR3 nucleotide sequence: TGTGCCACCCACCGGGGGGCTGGAACTGAAGCTTTCTTT. Residues: CATHRGAGTEAFF.

J is TRBJ1-2 and V is TRBV28, with a possible D match to TRBD1 (5 bases). This CDR3 comprises 13 residues. Germline CDR1 reads MDHEN; CDR2 reads SYDVKM. Trimming pared 5 bases from V and 4 bases from J, leaving 11 bases between. As DNA, the CDR3 is TGTGCCAGCAGTACAGGAGCTGTCTATGGCTACACCTTC. Protein: CASSTGAVYGYTF.

J is TRBJ2-1 and V is TRBV7-2, with 14 bases matching TRBD2. Germline V gene data show CDR1 as SGHTA and CDR2 as FQGNSA. The CDR3 is made up of 19 amino acids. Trimming removed 5 bases from V and 0 bases from J; junction bases left unmatched: 9. In nucleotides, the CDR3 is TGTGCCAGCAGCCATCCGGGACTAGCGGGGGATAGCTCCTACAATGAGCAGTTCTTC. Translation gives CASSHPGLAGDSSYNEQFF.

The rearrangement links TRBV5-1 to TRBJ1-1, with D hard to call. The CDR3 totals 16 residues. Trimming left V 0 bases short and J 0 bases short, with 12 bases between. The germline V gene has CDR1 SGHRS and CDR2 YFSETQ. The CDR3 DNA sequence: TGCGCCAGCAGCTTGGTGGCAGGTGGGTTGAACACTGAAGCTTTCTTT. It codes for CASSLVAGGLNTEAFF. The complete variable domain, with remaining parts taken from reference TRBV5-1 and TRBJ1-1, reads KAGVTQTPRYLIKTRGQQVTLSCSPISGHRSVSWYQQTPGQGLQFLFEYFSETQRNKGNFPGRFSGRQFSNSRSEMNVSTLELGDSALYLCASSLVAGGLNTEAFFGQGTRLTVV.

J is TRBJ1-4 and V is TRBV3-1 (or the pseudogene TRBV3-2); 9 nucleotides agree with TRBD1. This CDR3 region has 15 residues. Germline trimming cut 2 bases from V and 8 bases from J; bases unmatched to any gene: 6. CDR1 and CDR2 (germline): LGHDT, YNNKEL (reference sequence). The CDR3 sequence: CASSQLWTGEEKLFF. The DNA for the CDR3 is TGTGCCAGCAGCCAACTTTGGACAGGGGAGGAAAAACTGTTTTTT.

The V gene is TRBV10-2, the J gene TRBJ2-5; TRBD1 might be the D (5 bases). V was cut by 6 bases and J by 3 bases, with 11 bases left in between. The CDR3 loop spans 13 amino acids. Germline values: CDR1 WSHSY, CDR2 SAAADI. CDR3 sequence reads: CASRIAGKETQYF. CDR3 sequence (DNA): TGCGCCAGCAGAATCGCAGGGAAAGAGACCCAGTACTTC.

The J gene is TRBJ2-1, the V gene TRBV11-2; D not certain. Germline lookup yields CDR1 SGHAT and CDR2 FQNNGV. V lost 1 base and J lost 12, with 10 bases in between. The length of the CDR3 is 12 residues. The CDR3 bases are TGTGCCAGCAGCTTAGGCTCGTACGGGCAGTTCTTC. Residues: CASSLGSYGQFF.

The gene calls are TRBV12-3 or TRBV12-4 and TRBJ1-4; perhaps TRBD1 as D (6 bases). V was trimmed by 7 bases and J by 4 bases, leaving 10 bases between them. This CDR3 is 13 amino acids long. CDR3 sequence: CASKQGINEKLFF. DNA for the CDR3: TGTGCCAGCAAACAGGGTATTAATGAAAAACTGTTTTTT.

This clone was counted a few times. The J gene is TRBJ2-1, the V gene TRBV7-9; 9 bases map to TRBD1. CDR3 size: 15 residues. Germline assignment: CDR1 SEHNR and CDR2 FQNEAQ (reference sequence). V shed 1 base and J 7 bases; nucleotides not matched to a gene: 5. In DNA form, the CDR3 reads TGTGCCAGCAGCTTAGGGGCCGGGACAGGGAATGAGCAGTTCTTC. Protein product: CASSLGAGTGNEQFF.

The rearrangement uses TRBV6-2 or TRBV6-3 and TRBJ1-5; 8 nucleotides agree with TRBD1. Germline V CDR1 and CDR2: MNHEY, SVGEGT. The CDR3 spans 18 residues. With V trimmed by 4 bases and J by 0 bases, 11 bases remained unmatched. DNA for the CDR3: TGTGCCAGCAGTTTGCCCCAGGGGGCTCTTTTTAGCAATCAGCCCCAGCATTTT. Protein product: CASSLPQGALFSNQPQHF.

The chain has TRBV27 and TRBJ1-1, with D perhaps TRBD1 (5 bases). This CDR3 has 14 residues. Trimming pared 3 bases from V and 1 base from J, leaving 9 bases between. CDR1 is MNHEY and CDR2 is SMNVEV in the germline V gene (reference sequence). Here the CDR3 reads CASSFSGGNTEAFF. The CDR3 DNA reads TGTGCCAGCAGTTTTTCGGGGGGGAACACTGAAGCTTTCTTT.

The chain has TRBV7-9 and TRBJ1-2; D gene ambiguous. This CDR3 region has 14 residues. Per germline, CDR1 SEHNR and CDR2 FQNEAQ (reference sequence). Between the trimmed V and J ends, which lost 5 bases and 4 bases, there was a span of 14 bases. The CDR3 reads CASSLRETFYGYTF. CDR3 coding DNA: TGTGCCAGCAGCCTCCGGGAGACCTTCTATGGCTACACCTTC.

This chain connects TRBV7-2 to TRBJ1-1; 7 bases line up with TRBD1. Trimming cost V 5 bases and J 11 bases; bases outside gene matches: 5. Germline CDR1 SGHTA, CDR2 FQGNSA. The CDR3 length is 11 residues. DNA of the CDR3: TGTGCCAGCAGCCAGGGACAGCGGGCTTTCTTT. It codes for CASSQGQRAFF.

V is TRBV3-1 (or the pseudogene TRBV3-2) and J is TRBJ2-7; the D gene is possibly TRBD2 (6 bases). The germline V and J ends were trimmed by 0 bases and 2 bases, with 14 bases remaining between them. Per germline, CDR1 LGHDT and CDR2 YNNKEL (reference sequence). There are 16 residues in the CDR3. Written as DNA, the CDR3 is TGTGCCAGCAGCCAAGAGGTACGAGCGGGTCCCTACGAGCAGTACTTC. Amino acid sequence: CASSQEVRAGPYEQYF.

The sample holds a few counts of this clone. V is TRBV19 and J is TRBJ2-7; TRBD1 matches 9 bases. The CDR3 sequence is 15 residues long. The V and J ends lost 3 bases and 7 bases, in that order; junction bases with no gene match: 10. Germline V lookup: CDR1 LNHDA, CDR2 SQIVND (reference sequence). The CDR3 DNA is TGTGCCAGTAGTATCGCCGGGACAGGGTTTGGAGAGCAGTACTTC. Its translation: CASSIAGTGFGEQYF.

The chain carries TRBV6-5 and TRBJ1-1, with 7 bases aligning to TRBD1. The length of the CDR3 is 13 residues. Germline lookup yields CDR1 MNHEY and CDR2 SVGAGI. Trimming removed 8 bases from V and 5 bases from J; junction bases left unmatched: 8. The DNA of the CDR3 is TGTGCCAGCGGTAGAGACAGGGCAACTGAAGCTTTCTTT. This encodes CASGRDRATEAFF.

V is TRBV19 and J is TRBJ1-3; D is unclear. V lost 3 bases to trimming and J lost 4 bases, with 10 bases between them. The CDR3 contains 14 residues. CDR1 LNHDA and CDR2 SQIVND come from the germline V gene (reference sequence). This CDR3 reads CASSINSPGNTIYF. The CDR3 nucleotides read TGTGCCAGTAGTATCAATTCCCCCGGAAACACCATATATTTT.

The chain joins TRBV6-1 to TRBJ1-2; D is uncertain. CDR1 and CDR2 from the germline V gene are MNHNS and SASEGT. V was clipped by 0 bases and J by 0 bases, with 14 bases between them. The CDR3 is 17 amino acids. The CDR3 sequence is CASSEAKYSSSNYGYTF. Here the CDR3 DNA reads TGTGCCAGCAGTGAAGCAAAATACTCCTCTTCTAACTATGGCTACACCTTC.

The chain joins TRBV5-1 to TRBJ1-1; D may be TRBD1 (5 bases). The CDR3 consists of 14 residues. Deletions cut 5 bases from V and 1 base from J, with 12 bases between. Germline loops: CDR1 SGHRS, CDR2 YFSETQ. CDR3 in amino acids: CASSSGLGNTEAFF. The CDR3 DNA follows: TGCGCCAGCAGTTCAGGGTTGGGGAACACTGAAGCTTTCTTT.

The chain recombines TRBV5-6 with TRBJ2-1, with D maybe TRBD2 (5 bases). CDR1 is SGHDT and CDR2 is YYEEEE in the germline V gene. V was shortened by 4 bases and J by 6 bases, with 5 bases between the two germline ends. This CDR3 has 11 amino acids. Here the CDR3 reads CASSGLNEQFF. DNA for the CDR3: TGTGCCAGCAGCGGACTCAATGAGCAGTTCTTC.

The chain carries TRBV5-1 and TRBJ1-1, with D possibly being TRBD1 (5 bases). Germline assignment: CDR1 SGHRS and CDR2 YFSETQ. CDR3 length: 14 amino acids. The germline V and J ends were trimmed by 0 bases and 2 bases, with 8 bases remaining between them. This CDR3 reads CASSLDRHNTEAFF. CDR3 sequence (DNA): TGCGCCAGCAGCTTGGACAGGCATAACACTGAAGCTTTCTTT.

Here the CDR3 reads CASSFHRGTEAFF. CDR3 DNA sequence: TGTGCCAGCAGCTTCCACAGGGGAACTGAAGCTTTCTTT. The chain combines TRBV11-2 with TRBJ1-1; 7 nucleotides line up with TRBD1. Germline V lookup: CDR1 SGHAT, CDR2 FQNNGV. Losses at the gene ends were 3 bases for V and 5 bases for J; bases not matched to a gene: 3. This CDR3 has 13 amino acids.

A few counts support this clone. V is TRBV25-1 and J is TRBJ2-1; D gene unclear. This CDR3 has 11 residues. V was shortened by 5 bases and J by 5 bases, with 4 bases between the two germline ends. Looked up from germline, CDR1 is MGHDK and CDR2 is SYGVNS. This CDR3 is CASSSDNEQFF. The CDR3 region has the DNA TGTGCCAGCAGTTCTGACAATGAGCAGTTCTTC.

J is TRBJ2-3 and V is TRBV6-5; 10 nucleotides agree with TRBD1. With V trimmed by 5 bases and J by 2 bases, 4 bases remained unmatched. This CDR3 contains 15 residues. Germline loops: CDR1 MNHEY, CDR2 SVGAGI. CDR3 residues: CASSPRQGATDTQYF. The CDR3 DNA reads as TGTGCCAGCAGTCCCCGACAGGGGGCCACAGATACGCAGTATTTT.